This TCR beta chain comes out of a study of cytomegalovirus exposure and HLA in healthy donors. In the study overall: The roughly 100 million unique TCR beta sequences, from roughly 170 million T cells, were found by an earlier analysis.

This clone was seen a few times. Its antigen is unknown. Study results and limitations: Segments of the TCR beta V type were, in most cases, productive about 90% or about 30% of the time in an earlier analysis. A link between a missense DCLRE1C variant and TCR beta V- and J-gene trimming emerged from a later analysis.

With 60 Vbeta and 13 Jbeta primers, the PCR was carried out. Produced via immunoSEQ multiplex PCR; TCRdb's table is partial and in-frame only. The data hold about 94,000 clones, with more than 65% observed a single time. CDR1 KGHSH and CDR2 LQKENI come from the germline V gene. V was cut by 8 bases and J by 1 base, with 11 bases left in between. This CDR3 spans 13 amino acids. The clonotype comes from a human donor in good health. The chain recombines TRBV18 with TRBJ1-1; D may be TRBD1 (6 bases). Sequencing was done on a sample of PBMCs. DNA of the CDR3: TGTGCCAGCCTAAGGGACACGAACACTGAAGCTTTCTTT. This encodes CASLRDTNTEAFF.